This T cell receptor (beta chain) appears in the sequencing data of a study of PD-1 blockade in mismatch repair-deficient tumors. Study-wide context: All were previously treated, progressing patients with over 9 mismatch repair-deficient cancer types. Broader study findings: Rapid post-treatment expansion, then contraction, generally preceding radiologic response, marked tumor-resident clones.

Notes on this clone: Its antigen remains unidentified.

Profiled with immunoSEQ multiplex PCR; TCRdb holds only in-frame clones, not every one. The sample has about 110,000 clones, approximately 80% seen once. This CDR3 is built from 8 residues. Looked up from germline, CDR1 is DFQATT and CDR2 is SNEGSKA (reference sequence). A few pembrolizumab responders had their TCRs sequenced. This receptor was taken from an adult with mismatch repair-deficient cancer. This sequence joins TRBV20-1 and TRBJ1-1, with D hard to call. The sequencing here drew on peripheral blood, taken 60 weeks after starting pembrolizumab. Here the CDR3 DNA reads TGCATAGTGGGGGAAGCTTTCTTT. Protein: CIVGEAFF.